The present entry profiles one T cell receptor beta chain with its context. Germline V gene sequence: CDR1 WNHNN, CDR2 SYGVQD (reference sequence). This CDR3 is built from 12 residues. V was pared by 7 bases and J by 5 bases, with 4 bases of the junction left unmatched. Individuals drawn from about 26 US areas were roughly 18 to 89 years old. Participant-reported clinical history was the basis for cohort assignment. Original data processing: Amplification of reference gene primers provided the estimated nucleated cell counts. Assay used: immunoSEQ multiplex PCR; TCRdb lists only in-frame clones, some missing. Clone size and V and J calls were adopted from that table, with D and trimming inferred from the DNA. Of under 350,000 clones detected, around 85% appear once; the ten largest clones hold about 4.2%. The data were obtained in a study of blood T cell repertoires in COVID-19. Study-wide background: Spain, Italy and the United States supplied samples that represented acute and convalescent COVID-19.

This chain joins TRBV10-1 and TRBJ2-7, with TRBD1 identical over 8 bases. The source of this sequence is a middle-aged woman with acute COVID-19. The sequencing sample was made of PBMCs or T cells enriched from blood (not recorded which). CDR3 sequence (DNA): TGCGCCAGCATCAGGGGGCTCAACGAGCAGTACTTC. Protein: CASIRGLNEQYF.